The rows below give T cell receptor beta chains drawn from one sample of a study of T-cell reconstitution after alpha-beta-depleted transplantation in children. TCRdb reprocessed the PCR reads via MiXCR and lists one record per CDR3 protein. The data contain tens of thousands of distinct CDR3 sequences, 5% to 6.5% of them singletons. The material sequenced was PBMCs, mostly from graft donor cells, taken 60 days after TCRalphabeta/CD19-depleted stem cell transplant. Every receptor here comes from a female patient between 2 and 10 years old who had a stem cell transplant for aplastic anemia, so the T cells may come from the graft donor. Each CDR3 is given with its conserved first and last residue. The order of the fields is V gene, CDR3 protein.

TRBV10-3	CATHRGSGNTIYF
TRBV3-1	CASSHPLGASGYEQYF
TRBV12-3/TRBV12-4	CASSLGAGGDTQYF
TRBV18	CASSPPDTQYF
TRBV28	CASSQGNQPQHF
TRBV4-3	CASSQEAVRVGATNEKLFF
TRBV6-1	CASSEEPTYEQYF
TRBV6-1	CASPKGSGANVLTF
TRBV7-3	CASSLGRGRRQYF
TRBV3-1	CASSLSGTGVNYEQYF
TRBV27	CASRTTTGTYIYGEQFF
TRBV11-2	CASSFTSGKQETQYF
TRBV10-3	CAISRGNTGELFF
TRBV30	CAWSLGQRREAFF
TRBV28	CASSFTHLGSAEAFF
TRBV20-1	CSPIRADGPYEQYF
TRBV5-1	CASSLGGYPDQPQHF
TRBV25-1	CASSERGHTDTQYF
TRBV24-1	CATSRRDDTQYF
TRBV5-4	CASSLSWGGQNTDTQYF
TRBV6-1	CASRTEGGTDTQYF
TRBV4-2	CASSQERYSDTQYF
TRBV28	CASSLQGSVHYGYTF
TRBV27	CASSSRLNTDTQYF
TRBV9	CASSVQGNEQFF
TRBV28	CATTIQGANVLTF
TRBV20-1	CSDKGTGVETQYF
TRBV7-9	CASSGQQGTEAFF
TRBV12-3/TRBV12-4	CASSLSGNTEAFF
TRBV10-3	CAACSVSGELFF
TRBV12-3/TRBV12-4	CASSSLYEQYF
TRBV2	CASSEGGDAGGADTQYF
TRBV6-5	CASRLAGGPRYNEQFF
TRBV18	CASSPSGQVSYNEQFF
TRBV2	CASSGASGGAGDTQYF
TRBV7-9	CASSLKTPNTGELFF
TRBV5-1	CASSWGLTGPYEQYF
TRBV5-6	CASITNGPGSYNEQFF
TRBV28	CAGGTGSREQFF
TRBV7-7	CASSLSWTNDETQYF
TRBV5-1	CASSPWGRRNTEAFF
TRBV24-1	CATSDWGTGNTGELFF
TRBV12-3/TRBV12-4	CASSSTGPSPLWEQFF
TRBV5-1	CASTLTGGPGETQYF
TRBV20-1	CSAREGVSNEQYF
TRBV2	CASKITRWYEQYF
TRBV9	CASSVRRDNEQFF
TRBV6-1	CASSEVGGVDIQYF
TRBV4-1	CASSQDFVVSSYNEQFF
TRBV20-1	CSARYLRDNEQFF
TRBV12-3/TRBV12-4	CASSLYNEQFF
TRBV4-3	CASSQDAGPQTGAFF
TRBV27	CASSMGLSVYTQYF
TRBV6-5	CASRGNQETQYF
TRBV4-2	CASSQVGLAGAGGDTQYF
TRBV18	CASSPPKGKNIQYF
TRBV7-9	CASSLVASGGASFDTQYF